This T cell receptor beta chain derives from a study of cytotoxic CD8 clonotypes in ibrutinib-treated CLL. TCRdb's copy holds only in-frame clones and misses some; the assay was immunoSEQ multiplex PCR. The sample has hundreds of thousands of clones, 70% seen once. This clone was seen just once. Its antigen is not known. Overall study results and limits: The clonality went up when patients responded to ibrutinib and dropped back toward baseline at progression.

V was shortened by 7 bases and J by 1 base, with 18 bases between the two germline ends. The CDR3 extends over 16 amino acids. Germline loops: CDR1 SGHRS, CDR2 YFSETQ. The chain combines TRBV5-1 with TRBJ2-1; D is perhaps TRBD1 (6 bases). Sequenced material: PBMCs, taken after 12 months of ibrutinib treatment. This TCR was recovered from a human donor with chronic lymphocytic leukemia. The CDR3 protein is CASAPQGHKSYNEQFF. The DNA for the CDR3 is TGCGCCAGCGCACCCCAGGGACACAAATCCTACAATGAGCAGTTCTTC. Variable domain in full (rest from reference TRBV5-1 and TRBJ2-1): KAGVTQTPRYLIKTRGQQVTLSCSPISGHRSVSWYQQTPGQGLQFLFEYFSETQRNKGNFPGRFSGRQFSNSRSEMNVSTLELGDSALYLCASAPQGHKSYNEQFFGPGTRLTVL.